The clone carrying this T cell receptor beta chain has only one observation. Antigen unknown. Reverse transcribed after extraction, RNA yielded cDNA as the sequencing template. Sequencing was performed with immunoSEQ multiplex PCR; in TCRdb, only in-frame clones are kept and a portion is missing. The repertoire holds approximately 100,000 clones, roughly 56% seen once, with 16% in the top ten. The entry originates in a study of CD8+ T cells in alopecia areata. Treatment indicated: oral pan-JAK inhibitor, 5-10 mg twice daily. Alopecia areata patients provided lesional scalp punch biopsies and peripheral blood, both collected for the study. The CDR3 covers 15 residues. V was trimmed by 3 bases and J by 6 bases, leaving 20 bases between them. The V gene's germline CDR1 is SQVTM and CDR2 ANQGSEA. Whole-study results and caveats: It was lesional scalp, especially alopecia totalis/universalis, that showed higher clonality than normal scalp. In patients, TCRs were shared less clearly than in mice, and HLA may possibly be involved.

Specimen: CD8+ T cells sorted from blood, collected between weeks 55 and 70, from a patient treated with tofacitinib. The TCR was taken from a human donor with alopecia areata. The rearrangement uses TRBV29-1 and TRBJ1-2; unclear D gene. CDR3: CSVDPPDFWVDGYTF. The DNA for the CDR3 is TGCAGCGTTGATCCGCCCGATTTTTGGGTAGATGGCTACACCTTC. The full variable domain, with the rest looked up from reference TRBV29-1 and TRBJ1-2, is SAVISQKPSRDICQRGTSLTIQCQVDSQVTMMFWYRQQPGQSLTLIATANQGSEATYESGFVIDKFPISRPNLTFSTLTVSNMSPEDSSIYLCSVDPPDFWVDGYTFGSGTRLTVV.